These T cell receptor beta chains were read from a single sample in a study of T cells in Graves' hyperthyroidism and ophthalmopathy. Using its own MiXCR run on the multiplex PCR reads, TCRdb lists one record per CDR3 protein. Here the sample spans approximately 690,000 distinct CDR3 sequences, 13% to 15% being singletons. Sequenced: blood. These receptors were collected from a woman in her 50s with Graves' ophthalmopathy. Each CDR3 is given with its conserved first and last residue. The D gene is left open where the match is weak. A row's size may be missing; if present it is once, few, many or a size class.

CDR3: CASTTHGGIYEQYF
DNA: TGTGCCAGCACCACCCACGGGGGAATCTACGAGCAGTACTTC
V: TRBV12-3/TRBV12-4
D: .
size: .
J: TRBJ2-7

CDR3: CSALEASAEQFF
DNA: TGCAGTGCTCTCGAGGCTAGTGCTGAGCAGTTCTTC
V: TRBV20-1
D: .
size: .
J: TRBJ2-1

CDR3: CASSPTDWGGNYGYTF
DNA: TGTGCCAGCAGCCCCACAGACTGGGGTGGGAACTATGGCTACACCTTC
V: TRBV2
D: .
size: few
J: TRBJ1-2

CDR3: CASSGTGGSRFRTQYF
DNA: TGTGCCAGCAGCGGGACCGGGGGATCAAGGTTTCGGACCCAGTACTTC
V: TRBV7-9
D: .
size: many
J: TRBJ2-5

CDR3: CASSQALPGSPQETQYF
DNA: TGCGCCAGCAGCCAAGCGCTCCCAGGGAGCCCCCAAGAGACCCAGTACTTC
V: TRBV4-1
D: .
size: .
J: TRBJ2-5

CDR3: CASSLSGTGSGYTF
DNA: TGTGCCAGCAGTTTATCGGGGACAGGGAGTGGCTACACCTTC
V: TRBV12-3/TRBV12-4
D: TRBD1
size: many
J: TRBJ1-2

CDR3: CASTGLGNTEAFF
DNA: TGTGCCAGCACGGGCCTTGGGAACACTGAAGCTTTCTTT
V: TRBV19
D: .
size: .
J: TRBJ1-1

CDR3: CSVAGGGIQETQYF
DNA: TGCAGCGTTGCTGGGGGGGGAATACAAGAGACCCAGTACTTC
V: TRBV29-1
D: TRBD2
size: .
J: TRBJ2-5

CDR3: CAISEYREGYGYTF
DNA: TGTGCCATCAGTGAGTATAGGGAAGGTTATGGCTACACCTTC
V: TRBV10-3
D: .
size: .
J: TRBJ1-2

CDR3: CSARDIWRLGSQPQHF
DNA: TGCAGTGCTAGAGATATTTGGCGTTTGGGGTCCCAGCCCCAGCATTTT
V: TRBV20-1
D: .
size: few
J: TRBJ1-5

CDR3: CASSSGTGGFAKNIQYF
DNA: TGTGCCAGCAGCTCGGGGACAGGGGGCTTTGCCAAAAACATTCAGTACTTC
V: TRBV11-2
D: TRBD1
size: .
J: TRBJ2-4

CDR3: CASKGSGWSPTNEKLFF
DNA: TGTGCCAGCAAAGGTTCGGGTTGGAGCCCAACTAATGAAAAACTGTTTTTT
V: TRBV6-2/TRBV6-3
D: .
size: few
J: TRBJ1-4

CDR3: CASSLDPATYEQYF
DNA: TGTGCCAGCAGCTTAGATCCGGCAACCTACGAGCAGTACTTC
V: TRBV11-2
D: .
size: .
J: TRBJ2-7

CDR3: CASSNEQFF
DNA: TGTGCCAGCAGCAATGAGCAGTTCTTC
V: TRBV2
D: .
size: many
J: TRBJ2-1

CDR3: CSARPLLAGGPQYF
DNA: TGCAGTGCTAGACCCCTCTTAGCGGGAGGGCCTCAGTACTTC
V: TRBV20-1
D: TRBD2
size: few
J: TRBJ2-5

CDR3: CASRLALVGYTF
DNA: TGTGCCAGCAGACTCGCATTGGTTGGCTACACCTTC
V: TRBV5-6
D: .
size: few
J: TRBJ1-2

CDR3: CASSFGRRNYGYTF
DNA: TGTGCCAGCAGTTTCGGCAGGAGAAACTATGGCTACACCTTC
V: TRBV28
D: .
size: many
J: TRBJ1-2

CDR3: CASSPGTPSYEQYF
DNA: TGCGCCAGCAGCCCCGGGACTCCAAGCTACGAGCAGTACTTC
V: TRBV5-1
D: .
size: many
J: TRBJ2-7

CDR3: CAASRGRNGYTF
DNA: TGTGCCGCCTCCAGGGGTAGGAATGGCTACACCTTC
V: TRBV16
D: .
size: .
J: TRBJ1-2

CDR3: CASSAPGQGRTGELFF
DNA: TGTGCCAGCAGTGCCCCGGGACAGGGTCGAACCGGGGAGCTGTTTTTT
V: TRBV6-1
D: TRBD1
size: few
J: TRBJ2-2

CDR3: CASRDRGTNGGTEAFF
DNA: TGTGCCAGCAGAGACCGGGGAACTAACGGGGGGACTGAAGCTTTCTTT
V: TRBV6-1
D: .
size: many
J: TRBJ1-1

CDR3: CSARVGTGGREGTEAFF
DNA: TGCAGTGCTAGAGTTGGTACAGGGGGCAGGGAGGGCACTGAAGCTTTCTTT
V: TRBV20-1
D: TRBD1
size: many
J: TRBJ1-1

CDR3: CASSPWTGENTEAFF
DNA: TGTGCCAGTAGTCCATGGACAGGAGAGAACACTGAAGCTTTCTTT
V: TRBV19
D: TRBD1
size: few
J: TRBJ1-1

CDR3: CASSRVQQPQHF
DNA: TGTGCCAGCAGCCGGGTACAACAGCCCCAGCATTTT
V: TRBV2
D: .
size: many
J: TRBJ1-5

CDR3: CASSLGWDRGGDSYGYTF
DNA: TGTGCCAGCAGTTTGGGTTGGGACAGGGGAGGCGATTCCTATGGCTACACCTTC
V: TRBV12-3/TRBV12-4
D: TRBD1
size: .
J: TRBJ1-2

CDR3: CASSITMVIRGGNTEAFF
DNA: TGTGCCAGTAGTATTACGATGGTAATACGGGGAGGGAACACTGAAGCTTTCTTT
V: TRBV19
D: .
size: few
J: TRBJ1-1

CDR3: CASRELAATYEQYF
DNA: TGTGCCAGCAGGGAACTAGCGGCAACCTACGAGCAGTACTTC
V: TRBV28
D: TRBD2
size: .
J: TRBJ2-7

CDR3: CASSYSVASALTLASYNEQFF
DNA: TGTGCCAGCAGTTACTCGGTTGCTAGCGCGTTGACCCTAGCCTCCTACAATGAGCAGTTCTTC
V: TRBV6-2/TRBV6-3
D: .
size: many
J: TRBJ2-1

CDR3: CASSPGTGELFF
DNA: TGTGCCAGCAGCCCTGGGACTGGGGAGCTGTTTTTT
V: TRBV7-8
D: .
size: many
J: TRBJ2-2

CDR3: CASSLDGGANQPQHF
DNA: TGTGCCAGCAGCTTAGATGGCGGAGCTAATCAGCCCCAGCATTTT
V: TRBV7-9
D: .
size: many
J: TRBJ1-5

CDR3: CASGKLAALYEQYF
DNA: TGCGCCAGCGGAAAACTAGCGGCCCTCTACGAGCAGTACTTC
V: TRBV5-1
D: TRBD2
size: many
J: TRBJ2-7

CDR3: CASSSPLAGGGNEQFF
DNA: TGTGCCAGCAGTTCCCCACTAGCGGGAGGCGGAAATGAGCAGTTCTTC
V: TRBV27
D: TRBD2
size: few
J: TRBJ2-1

CDR3: CASSRQGTETQYF
DNA: TGTGCCAGCAGCCGGCAGGGGACAGAGACCCAGTACTTC
V: TRBV7-2
D: .
size: many
J: TRBJ2-5

CDR3: CASTSRTGQETQYF
DNA: TGTGCCAGCACCTCCCGGACAGGGCAAGAGACCCAGTACTTC
V: TRBV7-9
D: TRBD1
size: few
J: TRBJ2-5

CDR3: CAIKLADTQYF
DNA: TGTGCCATAAAGCTAGCTGATACGCAGTATTTT
V: TRBV10-3
D: .
size: .
J: TRBJ2-3

CDR3: CASSFPPGHQDNEQFF
DNA: TGTGCCAGCAGTTTCCCTCCGGGACACCAGGACAATGAGCAGTTCTTC
V: TRBV12-3/TRBV12-4
D: .
size: .
J: TRBJ2-1

CDR3: CSVPFVGRASTDTQYF
DNA: TGCAGTGTTCCATTCGTCGGGAGAGCTAGCACAGATACGCAGTATTTT
V: TRBV20-1
D: .
size: many
J: TRBJ2-3

CDR3: CSAPPGTGDYSGANVLTF
DNA: TGCAGTGCTCCTCCCGGGACAGGGGACTACTCTGGGGCCAACGTCCTGACTTTC
V: TRBV20-1
D: TRBD1
size: .
J: TRBJ2-6

CDR3: CASSLIGTGSEAFF
DNA: TGTGCCAGCAGCTTAATAGGCACGGGGAGCGAAGCTTTCTTT
V: TRBV5-8
D: .
size: many
J: TRBJ1-1

CDR3: CASSLSGAKNIQYF
DNA: TGTGCCAGCAGTCTTAGCGGGGCCAAAAACATTCAGTACTTC
V: TRBV6-1
D: TRBD2
size: few
J: TRBJ2-4

CDR3: CASSPGGLNYGYTF
DNA: TGTGCCAGCAGCCCAGGGGGCCTGAACTATGGCTACACCTTC
V: TRBV11-2
D: TRBD1
size: many
J: TRBJ1-2

CDR3: CASSLGDRGHGNIQYF
DNA: TGCGCCAGCAGCCTTGGGGACAGGGGACATGGAAACATTCAGTACTTC
V: TRBV5-1
D: TRBD1
size: few
J: TRBJ2-4

CDR3: CASSHQDRVYGYTF
DNA: TGTGCCAGCAGCCATCAGGACAGGGTTTATGGCTACACCTTC
V: TRBV3-1
D: TRBD1
size: many
J: TRBJ1-2

CDR3: CASSHHRDRENEQFF
DNA: TGTGCCAGCAGCCACCACCGGGACAGGGAAAATGAGCAGTTCTTC
V: TRBV7-8
D: TRBD1
size: .
J: TRBJ2-1

CDR3: CASSEGQGPYEQYF
DNA: TGTGCCAGCAGCGAGGGACAGGGGCCCTACGAGCAGTACTTC
V: TRBV7-9
D: TRBD1
size: many
J: TRBJ2-7

CDR3: CASSVGISSGNTIYF
DNA: TGTGCCAGCAGCGTAGGGATATCCTCTGGAAACACCATATATTTT
V: TRBV9
D: .
size: few
J: TRBJ1-3

CDR3: CASSVTPQETQYF
DNA: TGTGCCAGCAGCGTTACCCCCCAAGAGACCCAGTACTTC
V: TRBV7-3
D: .
size: many
J: TRBJ2-5